This T cell receptor beta chain was sequenced in a study of blood T cell repertoires in COVID-19 (TCRdb year 2020). Looking at the study overall: The collaborator samples originated in the United States, Italy and Spain and spanned the acute and convalescent phases of COVID-19. The prospective study material was composed of cDNA or gDNA derived from T cells, B-cell-depleted T cells, or PBMCs. Deeply sampled blood TCRbeta repertoires from subjects exposed to, actively infected with, or recovered from COVID-19 were included in the dataset. The repertoires were released in a freely available public database intended as a resource for research on the immune response to SARS-CoV-2. Samples came from the ongoing ImmuneRACE study (first 160 participants) plus 1,254 subjects from 6 global collaborators. Sample metadata almost always included a de-identified subject ID, COVID-19 status, age in years and sex. HLA class I and class II types, where available, came from metadata supplied by the sample provider rather than from assay-based typing.

Notes on this clone: The antigen it recognizes is unknown. No base quality information exists; no much larger clone differs at one position.

The collaborating institutions used their own protocols to collect whole blood in K2EDTA tubes. For TCRbeta analysis, collaborators shipped samples as frozen whole blood, isolated PBMCs, or DNA extracted from either of those sample types. TCRbeta CDR3 regions were amplified from genomic DNA by means of the immunoSEQ Assay, a bias-controlled multiplex PCR. The original methods were these. The number of nucleated cells in each sample was estimated from the amplification of reference gene primers within the assay. To quantify the absolute abundance of each unique TCRbeta CDR3 rearrangement, sequence reads were collapsed and filtered. For each sample, productive Simpson clonality was calculated by taking the square root of Simpson's diversity index across productive rearrangements. The table comes from immuneACCESS by way of TCRdb, which keeps in-frame sequences with V and J called. Part of the clones is missing from these tables; in studies checked, under half for an unresolved V gene and the rest for unknown reasons. From that table come the V and J calls and clone size; the DNA was used to work out D and trimming. For this sample the table gives roughly 260,000 clones, of which 75% to 85% were detected only once. About 4.8% of the sample comes from the top ten.

Results the study describes overall, beyond this receptor: How much clinical and demographic metadata was included differed by source and by participant, and the metadata was provided uncurated.

V is cut back by 4 bases and J by 7 bases, with 13 bases in the junction unmatched. Reading from cysteine to phenylalanine, the CDR3 counts 16 amino acids. The sequence is cut down to CDR3 DNA, 48 bases in frame from base 1. Looking up the germline V gene yields CDR1 SGDLS and CDR2 YYNGEE. This clonotype was sampled from a woman between 65 and 79 years old with acute or convalescent COVID-19. The rearrangement joined TRBV9 to TRBJ1-4; the junction holds 7 bases that match TRBD1. Sequencing input: peripheral blood. For the CDR3, the sequence is CASSPQPAGGGEKLFF. The DNA sequence is TGTGCCAGCAGCCCCCAGCCCGCAGGGGGAGGTGAAAAACTGTTTTTT.